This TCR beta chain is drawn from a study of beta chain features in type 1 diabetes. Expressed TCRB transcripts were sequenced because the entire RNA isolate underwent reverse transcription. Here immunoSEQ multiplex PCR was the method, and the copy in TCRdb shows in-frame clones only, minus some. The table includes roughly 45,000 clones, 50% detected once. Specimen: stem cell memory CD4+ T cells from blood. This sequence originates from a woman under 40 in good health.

CDR3 residues: CSVDKTSGSWGEQFF. The CDR3 DNA follows: TGCAGCGTCGATAAGACTAGCGGGAGCTGGGGAGAGCAGTTCTTC. This chain uses TRBV29-1 with TRBJ2-1, with 12 bases fitting TRBD2. CDR1 SQVTM and CDR2 ANQGSEA come from the germline V gene. This CDR3 is built from 15 residues. With V trimmed by 6 bases and J by 10 bases, 13 bases remained unmatched.